The entry that follows covers one T cell receptor beta chain sequence. These data originate in a study of siplizumab effects on memory and regulatory T cells. V lost 0 bases to trimming and J lost 10 bases, with 9 bases between them. CDR3 length: 12 amino acids. The germline CDR1 and CDR2 sequences are SGHNT and YENEEA. The repertoire was sequenced with immunoSEQ multiplex PCR; TCRdb's copy has only in-frame clones and lacks some. The table has 70,000 to 95,000 clones, roughly 93% seen once. J is TRBJ1-1 and V is TRBV11-3, with a weak D call TRBD1 (6 bases). Sequences were obtained from CD8+ T cells sorted from blood. The clonotype was recovered from a human donor in good health. The DNA of the CDR3 is TGTGCCAGCAGCTTAGAGGGAGGGGGAGCTTTCTTT. Protein sequence: CASSLEGGGAFF.